A selection of T cell receptor beta chains follows, all from one sample in a study of cytomegalovirus exposure and HLA in healthy donors. Method: immunoSEQ multiplex PCR; TCRdb's copy keeps in-frame clones and lacks some. The data hold under 250,000 clones, with almost 80% observed a single time. Input material: PBMCs. The receptors were gathered from a male donor in good health and CMV-seronegative. Both conserved end residues are part of each CDR3. A D gene is named only where the DNA matches it firmly. Size is omitted from some rows. Given values are once, few, many or a class for expanded clones.

J gene: TRBJ2-3; D gene: TRBD2; CDR3 length: 12; clone size: .; V gene: TRBV29-1; CDR3 protein: CSVEGAGDTQYF; CDR3 DNA: TGCAGCGTTGAGGGAGCGGGGGATACGCAGTATTTT
J gene: TRBJ2-1; D gene: TRBD2; CDR3 length: 18; clone size: .; V gene: TRBV7-8; CDR3 protein: CASSLIAGGPLLHNEQFF; CDR3 DNA: TGTGCCAGCAGCTTAATTGCGGGAGGGCCCCTTCTACACAATGAGCAGTTCTTC
J gene: TRBJ2-3; D gene: TRBD1; CDR3 length: 15; clone size: .; V gene: TRBV11-2; CDR3 protein: CASSRPGQGTDTQYF; CDR3 DNA: TGTGCCAGCAGCCGCCCGGGACAGGGCACAGATACGCAGTATTTT
J gene: TRBJ1-6; D gene: .; CDR3 length: 13; clone size: .; V gene: TRBV2; CDR3 protein: CASRGEGQSPLHF; CDR3 DNA: TGTGCCAGCAGGGGGGAGGGGCAATCACCCCTCCACTTT
J gene: TRBJ2-3; D gene: .; CDR3 length: 17; clone size: once; V gene: TRBV4-2; CDR3 protein: CASSQVSGTGGADTQYF; CDR3 DNA: TGTGCCAGCAGCCAAGTTAGCGGCACAGGGGGGGCAGATACGCAGTATTTT
J gene: TRBJ1-2; D gene: .; CDR3 length: 14; clone size: few; V gene: TRBV6-5; CDR3 protein: CASSYSRQQYGYTF; CDR3 DNA: TGTGCCAGCAGTTACTCGAGGCAGCAGTATGGCTACACCTTC
J gene: TRBJ1-2; D gene: .; CDR3 length: 14; clone size: .; V gene: TRBV5-5; CDR3 protein: CASSWDTSNYGYTF; CDR3 DNA: TGTGCCAGCAGCTGGGACACTTCTAACTATGGCTACACCTTC
J gene: TRBJ2-1; D gene: TRBD2; CDR3 length: 16; clone size: .; V gene: TRBV27; CDR3 protein: CASSFAAGVSYNEQFF; CDR3 DNA: TGTGCCAGCAGTTTCGCGGCGGGAGTTTCCTACAATGAGCAGTTCTTC
J gene: TRBJ2-3; D gene: .; CDR3 length: 18; clone size: .; V gene: TRBV5-1; CDR3 protein: CASSLEGASPQHGDTQYF; CDR3 DNA: TGCGCCAGCAGCTTGGAAGGGGCGTCCCCCCAACACGGAGATACGCAGTATTTT
J gene: TRBJ1-2; D gene: .; CDR3 length: 15; clone size: .; V gene: TRBV6-5; CDR3 protein: CASRLPHLVRDGYTF; CDR3 DNA: TGTGCCAGCCGTCTCCCACATTTGGTCCGGGATGGCTACACCTTC
J gene: TRBJ2-7; D gene: TRBD2; CDR3 length: 15; clone size: .; V gene: TRBV19; CDR3 protein: CASSMTSGETYEQYF; CDR3 DNA: TGTGCCAGTAGTATGACTAGCGGGGAAACCTACGAGCAGTACTTC
J gene: TRBJ2-1; D gene: .; CDR3 length: 14; clone size: .; V gene: TRBV11-3; CDR3 protein: CASSSFSDGEGQFF; CDR3 DNA: TGTGCCAGCAGCTCTTTTTCGGACGGCGAGGGGCAGTTCTTC
J gene: TRBJ1-5; D gene: TRBD1; CDR3 length: 14; clone size: .; V gene: TRBV9; CDR3 protein: CASSPGQGTQPQHF; CDR3 DNA: TGTGCCAGCAGCCCAGGACAGGGGACTCAGCCCCAGCATTTT
J gene: TRBJ2-1; D gene: TRBD2; CDR3 length: 13; clone size: .; V gene: TRBV30; CDR3 protein: CAWSDSGRSEQFF; CDR3 DNA: TGTGCCTGGAGTGACAGCGGGAGGAGTGAGCAGTTCTTC
J gene: TRBJ2-2; D gene: .; CDR3 length: 13; clone size: .; V gene: TRBV18; CDR3 protein: CASSPSLAGGLFF; CDR3 DNA: TGTGCCAGCTCGCCCAGTCTGGCCGGGGGGCTGTTTTTT
J gene: TRBJ2-7; D gene: .; CDR3 length: 11; clone size: .; V gene: TRBV18; CDR3 protein: CASSPSGEQYF; CDR3 DNA: TGTGCCAGCTCACCATCGGGAGAGCAGTACTTC
J gene: TRBJ1-5; D gene: .; CDR3 length: 15; clone size: .; V gene: TRBV4-2; CDR3 protein: CASSQDGASNQPQHF; CDR3 DNA: TGTGCCAGCAGCCAAGATGGGGCCAGCAATCAGCCCCAGCATTTT
J gene: TRBJ2-2; D gene: .; CDR3 length: 16; clone size: .; V gene: TRBV7-9; CDR3 protein: CASSLVRQTNTGELFF; CDR3 DNA: TGTGCCAGCAGCTTAGTGCGGCAGACTAACACCGGGGAGCTGTTTTTT
J gene: TRBJ1-1; D gene: TRBD1; CDR3 length: 16; clone size: .; V gene: TRBV5-1; CDR3 protein: CASNLRQGRENTEAFF; CDR3 DNA: TGCGCCAGCAACCTGCGACAGGGGCGGGAGAACACTGAAGCTTTCTTT
J gene: TRBJ2-1; D gene: TRBD1; CDR3 length: 16; clone size: .; V gene: TRBV9; CDR3 protein: CASSVEDRAVGNEQFF; CDR3 DNA: TGTGCCAGCAGCGTCGAGGACAGGGCGGTGGGCAATGAGCAGTTCTTC
J gene: TRBJ2-1; D gene: .; CDR3 length: 15; clone size: .; V gene: TRBV5-6; CDR3 protein: CASSLGAEGLGEQFF; CDR3 DNA: TGTGCCAGCAGCTTGGGGGCGGAGGGGCTGGGGGAGCAGTTCTTC
J gene: TRBJ2-3; D gene: .; CDR3 length: 15; clone size: .; V gene: TRBV9; CDR3 protein: CASSVVGTSTDTQYF; CDR3 DNA: TGTGCCAGCAGCGTAGTAGGGACTAGCACAGATACGCAGTATTTT
J gene: TRBJ2-3; D gene: .; CDR3 length: 11; clone size: .; V gene: TRBV30; CDR3 protein: CAWSVRDTQYF; CDR3 DNA: TGTGCCTGGAGTGTCAGGGATACGCAGTATTTT
J gene: TRBJ1-1; D gene: TRBD1; CDR3 length: 13; clone size: .; V gene: TRBV30; CDR3 protein: CASTTTGDTEAFF; CDR3 DNA: TGTGCCTCAACGACTACAGGGGATACTGAAGCTTTCTTT
J gene: TRBJ1-3; D gene: .; CDR3 length: 16; clone size: few; V gene: TRBV7-9; CDR3 protein: CASSPLDAAGGNTIYF; CDR3 DNA: TGTGCCAGCAGCCCTCTGGACGCGGCGGGGGGAAACACCATATATTTT
J gene: TRBJ2-1; D gene: TRBD2; CDR3 length: 15; clone size: .; V gene: TRBV4-1; CDR3 protein: CASSQDTSGYNEQFF; CDR3 DNA: TGCGCCAGCAGCCAAGACACTAGCGGTTACAATGAGCAGTTCTTC
J gene: TRBJ1-2; D gene: .; CDR3 length: 14; clone size: few; V gene: TRBV5-4; CDR3 protein: CAGSLSQTNYGYTF; CDR3 DNA: TGTGCCGGCAGCTTGTCTCAGACTAACTATGGCTACACCTTC
J gene: TRBJ1-1; D gene: TRBD1; CDR3 length: 14; clone size: .; V gene: TRBV18; CDR3 protein: CASSEQGEGTEAFF; CDR3 DNA: TGTGCCAGCTCAGAACAGGGGGAAGGGACTGAAGCTTTCTTT
J gene: TRBJ2-7; D gene: TRBD2; CDR3 length: 13; clone size: few; V gene: TRBV6-5; CDR3 protein: CASRQRESYEQYF; CDR3 DNA: TGTGCCAGCCGACAGCGGGAGTCCTACGAGCAGTACTTC
J gene: TRBJ2-3; D gene: .; CDR3 length: 12; clone size: .; V gene: TRBV5-4; CDR3 protein: CASSLLTDTQYF; CDR3 DNA: TGTGCCAGCAGCTTACTCACAGATACGCAGTATTTT
J gene: TRBJ1-2; D gene: TRBD1; CDR3 length: 12; clone size: once; V gene: TRBV28; CDR3 protein: CARDRTGDGYTF; CDR3 DNA: TGTGCCAGGGATAGGACAGGGGATGGCTACACCTTC
J gene: TRBJ2-1; D gene: .; CDR3 length: 11; clone size: .; V gene: TRBV7-3; CDR3 protein: CASSPPNEQFF; CDR3 DNA: TGTGCCAGCAGCCCCCCTAATGAGCAGTTCTTC
J gene: TRBJ1-2; D gene: .; CDR3 length: 13; clone size: many; V gene: TRBV7-9; CDR3 protein: CASSLGAGYGYTF; CDR3 DNA: TGTGCCAGCAGCTTGGGAGCGGGCTATGGCTACACCTTC
J gene: TRBJ1-4; D gene: .; CDR3 length: 15; clone size: .; V gene: TRBV6-5; CDR3 protein: CASSYSGAVNEKLFF; CDR3 DNA: TGTGCCAGCAGTTACTCGGGGGCAGTAAATGAAAAACTGTTTTTT
J gene: TRBJ1-2; D gene: TRBD1; CDR3 length: 14; clone size: few; V gene: TRBV6-5; CDR3 protein: CASSGTGGPGGYTF; CDR3 DNA: TGTGCCAGCAGTGGGACAGGGGGGCCGGGTGGCTACACCTTC
J gene: TRBJ2-7; D gene: TRBD1; CDR3 length: 13; clone size: .; V gene: TRBV27; CDR3 protein: CASSGTGPYEQYF; CDR3 DNA: TGTGCCAGCAGTGGGACAGGTCCCTACGAGCAGTACTTC
J gene: TRBJ2-6; D gene: .; CDR3 length: 17; clone size: .; V gene: TRBV11-2; CDR3 protein: CASSAPLQSSGANVLTF; CDR3 DNA: TGTGCCAGCAGCGCGCCTTTACAGAGCTCTGGGGCCAACGTCCTGACTTTC
J gene: TRBJ2-7; D gene: .; CDR3 length: 14; clone size: once; V gene: TRBV29-1; CDR3 protein: CSVAQRETSYEQYF; CDR3 DNA: TGCAGCGTTGCGCAGAGAGAGACTTCCTACGAGCAGTACTTC
J gene: TRBJ2-1; D gene: TRBD2; CDR3 length: 15; clone size: .; V gene: TRBV5-1; CDR3 protein: CASSLGGREYNEQFF; CDR3 DNA: TGCGCCAGCAGCTTGGGCGGGAGAGAGTACAATGAGCAGTTCTTC
J gene: TRBJ1-1; D gene: .; CDR3 length: 16; clone size: .; V gene: TRBV9; CDR3 protein: CVSGPRDGEWHTEAFF; CDR3 DNA: TGTGTCAGCGGCCCACGAGACGGGGAGTGGCACACTGAAGCTTTCTTT
J gene: TRBJ2-7; D gene: TRBD1; CDR3 length: 14; clone size: once; V gene: TRBV11-3; CDR3 protein: CASSPRQGAYEQYF; CDR3 DNA: TGTGCCAGCAGCCCGCGACAGGGTGCCTACGAGCAGTACTTC
J gene: TRBJ2-1; D gene: .; CDR3 length: 13; clone size: .; V gene: TRBV7-8; CDR3 protein: CASSGRLGMEQFF; CDR3 DNA: TGTGCCAGCAGCGGGAGACTGGGGATGGAGCAGTTCTTC
J gene: TRBJ2-7; D gene: TRBD2; CDR3 length: 18; clone size: .; V gene: TRBV5-1; CDR3 protein: CASSLAVGGGLADYEQYF; CDR3 DNA: TGCGCCAGCAGCTTGGCGGTTGGGGGAGGACTAGCGGATTACGAGCAGTACTTC
J gene: TRBJ1-2; D gene: TRBD1; CDR3 length: 17; clone size: .; V gene: TRBV5-6; CDR3 protein: CASSIPRGTGGTYGYTF; CDR3 DNA: TGTGCCAGCAGCATACCCCGAGGGACAGGGGGAACCTATGGCTACACCTTC
J gene: TRBJ2-3; D gene: .; CDR3 length: 15; clone size: .; V gene: TRBV18; CDR3 protein: CASSPAGASTDTQYF; CDR3 DNA: TGTGCCAGCTCACCGGCGGGGGCGAGCACAGATACGCAGTATTTT
J gene: TRBJ1-2; D gene: TRBD1; CDR3 length: 12; clone size: .; V gene: TRBV6-5; CDR3 protein: CASSKTGNGYTF; CDR3 DNA: TGTGCCAGCAGTAAGACAGGGAATGGCTACACCTTC
J gene: TRBJ1-2; D gene: TRBD1; CDR3 length: 14; clone size: .; V gene: TRBV27; CDR3 protein: CASSPFQGAKGYTF; CDR3 DNA: TGTGCCAGCAGTCCCTTCCAGGGGGCGAAAGGCTACACCTTC
J gene: TRBJ1-3; D gene: .; CDR3 length: 15; clone size: .; V gene: TRBV7-9; CDR3 protein: CASSLGGYPENTIYF; CDR3 DNA: TGTGCCAGCAGCTTAGGCGGATACCCCGAAAACACCATATATTTT
J gene: TRBJ1-5; D gene: TRBD1; CDR3 length: 17; clone size: once; V gene: TRBV2; CDR3 protein: CASREDRSGVRNQPQHF; CDR3 DNA: TGTGCCAGCAGGGAGGACAGGTCAGGCGTTAGGAATCAGCCCCAGCATTTT
J gene: TRBJ1-2; D gene: .; CDR3 length: 12; clone size: .; V gene: TRBV29-1; CDR3 protein: CSATGSSYGYTF; CDR3 DNA: TGCAGCGCGACAGGTTCCTCCTATGGCTACACCTTC
J gene: TRBJ2-7; D gene: TRBD2; CDR3 length: 16; clone size: few; V gene: TRBV7-2; CDR3 protein: CASSLNSGRGSYEQYF; CDR3 DNA: TGTGCCAGCAGCTTAAATAGCGGGAGGGGATCCTACGAGCAGTACTTC
J gene: TRBJ2-7; D gene: TRBD1; CDR3 length: 14; clone size: .; V gene: TRBV5-1; CDR3 protein: CASSLGQGSYEQYF; CDR3 DNA: TGCGCCAGCAGCTTGGGACAGGGGAGCTACGAGCAGTACTTC
J gene: TRBJ2-7; D gene: .; CDR3 length: 12; clone size: .; V gene: TRBV28; CDR3 protein: CASSFDSYEQYF; CDR3 DNA: TGTGCCAGCAGTTTCGACAGCTACGAGCAGTACTTC
J gene: TRBJ1-4; D gene: TRBD1; CDR3 length: 14; clone size: .; V gene: TRBV28; CDR3 protein: CASSGGGSDEKLFF; CDR3 DNA: TGTGCCAGCAGCGGAGGGGGCAGTGATGAAAAACTGTTTTTT
J gene: TRBJ2-7; D gene: TRBD1; CDR3 length: 14; clone size: .; V gene: TRBV19; CDR3 protein: CASSPPTGAFEQYF; CDR3 DNA: TGTGCCAGTAGCCCCCCGACAGGGGCCTTCGAGCAGTACTTC